Reported below is one T cell receptor beta chain. What it recognizes is unknown. V shed 0 bases and J shed 12 bases, with 33 bases lying between them. The CDR3 covers 19 residues. Germline CDR1 and CDR2: SGHDN and FVKESK. The data originate from a study of vaccination effects on CD4 cells after COVID-19. Study in general: Post-vaccine sampling occurred a median 72 days after the second dose.

When nine to ten days of culture had elapsed, CD4+ T cells were isolated. BNT162b2 vaccine or mRNA-1273 vaccine was given to participants in two doses. TCRdb's copy holds only in-frame clones and misses some; the assay was immunoSEQ multiplex PCR. The top ten clones hold 6.5% to 7.5% of a sample with 45,000 to 55,000 clones, about 70% of them seen once. Study findings and constraints: Few convalescent patients, and no early post-infection timepoints, were available to the study.

The source material was CD4+ T cells from PBMCs cultured without peptide, sampled after COVID-19 vaccination. The sequence was collected from a human donor who received a COVID-19 vaccine. This chain joins TRBV14 and TRBJ2-7, with D unclear. CDR3 sequence reads: CASSQENWPPADPGLIWYF. The CDR3, as DNA: TGTGCCAGCAGCCAAGAAAACTGGCCGCCGGCAGATCCAGGTTTAATTTGGTACTTC.